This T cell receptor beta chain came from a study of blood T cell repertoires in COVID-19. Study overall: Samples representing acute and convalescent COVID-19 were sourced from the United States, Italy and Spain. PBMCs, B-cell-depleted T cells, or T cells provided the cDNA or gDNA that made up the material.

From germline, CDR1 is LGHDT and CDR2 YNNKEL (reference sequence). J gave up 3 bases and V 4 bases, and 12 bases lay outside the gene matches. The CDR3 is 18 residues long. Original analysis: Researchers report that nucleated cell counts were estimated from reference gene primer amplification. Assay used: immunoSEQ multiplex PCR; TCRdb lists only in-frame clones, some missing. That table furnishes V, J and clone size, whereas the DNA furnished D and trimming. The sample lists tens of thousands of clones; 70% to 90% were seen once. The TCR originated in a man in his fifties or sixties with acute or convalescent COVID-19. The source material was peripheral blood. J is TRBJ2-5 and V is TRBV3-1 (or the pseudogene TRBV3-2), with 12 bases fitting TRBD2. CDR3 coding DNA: TGTGCCAGCAGCCCCGGGGCCTCTAGCGGGGGGGCCGAAGAGACCCAGTACTTC. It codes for CASSPGASSGGAEETQYF.